The rows below give T cell receptor beta chains drawn from one sample of a study of naive and memory T cell subsets. Each CDR3 protein is one row after TCRdb ran MiXCR on the UMI-ligation and nested PCR reads. Of some 20,000 distinct CDR3 sequences detected, roughly 9% appear once; the ten largest clones hold nearly 7%. Sequenced here: skin, sampled from a tuberculin skin test site. The origin of the receptors is an adult in good health. Both conserved end residues are trimmed from each CDR3. Rows give clone size only sometimes, using once, few, many, or a class for an expanded clone.

j_call | v_call | clone_size | cdr3_aa
TRBJ2-7 | TRBV10-2 | few | ASSYNRLVAGVYEQY
TRBJ1-1 | TRBV18 | many | ASSPFFRGMNTEAF
TRBJ2-7 | TRBV20-1 | many | SGLAPPTSGAPYEQY
TRBJ2-7 | TRBV6-6 | few | ASSYRGEEQY
TRBJ2-1 | TRBV6-2/TRBV6-3 | many | ASSSTSGAYNEQF
TRBJ2-7 | TRBV7-3 | many | ASSWGQGASEQY
TRBJ2-3 | TRBV12-3/TRBV12-4 | medium-sized | ASSFSGPTDTQY
TRBJ1-4 | TRBV4-2 | . | ASSQDRPNPGQGGATNEKLF
TRBJ2-3 | TRBV6-6 | medium-sized | ASRRPGLAGS
TRBJ2-1 | TRBV27 | . | ASSSLDRDGEQF
TRBJ2-7 | TRBV7-2 | many | ASSPQSASYEQY
TRBJ2-3 | TRBV6-1 | medium-sized | ASSEGQGADTQY
TRBJ1-2 | TRBV29-1 | medium-sized | SVYTGTGDGYT
TRBJ2-5 | TRBV29-1 | . | SVAKSGTSAETQY
TRBJ2-2 | TRBV10-3 | many | AIRGAGGLLNTGELF
TRBJ2-5 | TRBV12-3/TRBV12-4 | many | ASSFSPGGVGGETQY
TRBJ2-1 | TRBV27 | many | ASSLWAGNLEQF
TRBJ2-7 | TRBV15 | many | ATSARDRGYEQY
TRBJ2-1 | TRBV5-1 | few | ASTLAGVGNEQF
TRBJ2-7 | TRBV20-1 | many | SARDLYEQY
TRBJ1-4 | TRBV29-1 | many | SVRDRTNEKLF
TRBJ1-2 | TRBV11-2 | many | ASSLIATGRVDYGYT
TRBJ2-2 | TRBV29-1 | many | SVVGQGNTGELF
TRBJ2-1 | TRBV24-1 | medium-sized | ATSVVTGSNEQF
TRBJ2-1 | TRBV4-1 | . | ASSHGVGWRDSYNEQF
TRBJ2-6 | TRBV5-1 | few | ASSTDGSMSSGANVLT
TRBJ2-2 | TRBV6-6 | many | ASIKAGSTNTGELF
TRBJ2-5 | TRBV6-2/TRBV6-3 | medium-sized | ASSRLADPKETQY
TRBJ1-5 | TRBV6-1 | . | ASSEAHTISNQPQH
TRBJ2-7 | TRBV7-3 | medium-sized | ASSLTGSGPYEQY
TRBJ2-3 | TRBV4-3 | many | ASSHRLAGTDTQY
TRBJ2-1 | TRBV7-2 | many | ASSLVPGGFEQF
TRBJ2-1 | TRBV29-1 | many | SVRGIYNEQF
TRBJ2-3 | TRBV5-1 | many | ASSLGGRGPDTQY
TRBJ2-5 | TRBV7-2 | . | ASSLAVTSGGQTQY
TRBJ1-1 | TRBV20-1 | . | SARAGNTEAF
TRBJ2-1 | TRBV3-1 | few | ASSLTSGDPSYNEQF
TRBJ1-2 | TRBV12-3/TRBV12-4 | . | ASSPDRIYGYT
TRBJ2-3 | TRBV12-5 | many | ASGLAGEVGNTQY
TRBJ1-6 | TRBV28 | . | ASSFSMAGGQQYSPLH
TRBJ2-1 | TRBV25-1 | . | ASSEFRLAGGNEQF
TRBJ2-3 | TRBV10-3 | . | ATAMADSTDTQY
TRBJ1-2 | TRBV6-9 | . | ASRSKRQGSSYGYT
TRBJ1-1 | TRBV4-1 | . | ASSQGQVNTEAF
TRBJ1-4 | TRBV2 | . | ASSRQGTNEKLF
TRBJ1-2 | TRBV6-5 | many | ASSYSSNYGYT
TRBJ2-2 | TRBV28 | many | ASSSGTSGRWTGELF
TRBJ2-1 | TRBV20-1 | . | SASLSGGRNEQF
TRBJ2-4 | TRBV14 | . | ASSQETPNKPKNIQY
TRBJ2-7 | TRBV10-3 | . | ATRPTTYEQY
TRBJ2-2 | TRBV29-1 | medium-sized | SVERGPGFTGELF
TRBJ2-3 | TRBV6-5 | many | ASRNLVSGGRADTQY
TRBJ2-3 | TRBV27 | few | ASSLIPLTSPDTQY
TRBJ1-5 | TRBV7-8 | . | ASSLVGTTYNDNQPQH
TRBJ2-6 | TRBV12-3/TRBV12-4 | many | ASRPGVGANVLT
TRBJ2-6 | TRBV3-1 | few | ASSNGLDRGSGANVLT